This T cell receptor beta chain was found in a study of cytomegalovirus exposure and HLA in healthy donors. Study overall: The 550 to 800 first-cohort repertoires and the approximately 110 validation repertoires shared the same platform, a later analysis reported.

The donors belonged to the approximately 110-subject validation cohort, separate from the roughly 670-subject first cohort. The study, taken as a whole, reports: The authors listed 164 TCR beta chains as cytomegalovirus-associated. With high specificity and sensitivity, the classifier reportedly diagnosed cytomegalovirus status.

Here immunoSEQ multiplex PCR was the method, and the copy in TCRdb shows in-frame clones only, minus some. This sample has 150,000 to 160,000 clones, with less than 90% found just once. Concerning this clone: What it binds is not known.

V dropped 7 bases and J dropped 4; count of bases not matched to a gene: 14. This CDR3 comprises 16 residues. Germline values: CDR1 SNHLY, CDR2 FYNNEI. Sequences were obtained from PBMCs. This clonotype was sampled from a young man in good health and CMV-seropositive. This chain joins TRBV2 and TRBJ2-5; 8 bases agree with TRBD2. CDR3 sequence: CASKKPGLGGRETQYF. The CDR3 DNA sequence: TGTGCCAGCAAAAAACCGGGACTAGGAGGCCGAGAGACCCAGTACTTC.